This TCR beta chain was sequenced in a study of blood T cells in healthy people across ages. Then a second PCR, running about 7 to 11 cycles, was carried out with a sample-barcoded 5' primer and a J-beta primer mix. A template-switch adaptor with 12 random nucleotides tagged each cDNA molecule. At least 2.5 million CDR3-containing paired-end reads were obtained per sample. TCRdb re-derived calls from the 5' RACE reads in MiXCR, one entry per CDR3 protein. Here the sample spans approximately 680,000 distinct CDR3 sequences, approximately 30% being singletons. There are many counts of this clonotype. This CDR3 has 15 amino acids. V lost 2 bases to trimming and J lost 8 bases; unmatched junction nucleotides: 7. Looked up from germline, CDR1 is LGHDT and CDR2 is YNNKEL (reference sequence). In terms of origin and age, donors were healthy Caucasian individuals from Russia aged roughly 6 to 100. Samples had at least 6.5 million PBMCs isolated from them.

Material for sequencing was blood. V usage is TRBV3-1 and J usage is TRBJ2-3, with 10 positions matching TRBD2. This TCR came from a woman older than 75 in good health. DNA for the CDR3: TGTGCCAGCAGCCAAAAGCGGGGGGGCCGAAGTACGCAGTATTTT. Protein: CASSQKRGGRSTQYF.